This T cell receptor beta chain originates from a study of T cells expressing NK-cell markers. What made the TCR beta cDNA was 5'RACE template switching with UMIs. TCRdb reprocessed the 5' RACE reads, with one entry per CDR3 protein and no DNA. The sample totals over 200,000 distinct CDR3 sequences. This CDR3 region has 15 residues. Germline values: CDR1 SQVTM, CDR2 ANQGSEA. The chain combines TRBV29-1 with TRBJ2-1; TCRdb proposes TRBD2, but this gene call is untestable without DNA. The sample comprised blood T cells: a sorted CD56 or NKG2C T cell subset, CD4+ or CD8+ T cells, or bulk PBMC T cells (not recorded which). The clonotype comes from a young man in good health. CDR3 amino acids: CSVEGGRWGYNEQFF.